This T cell receptor beta chain was captured by sequencing in a study of blood T cell repertoires in COVID-19. Study details: From the United States, Italy and Spain came samples of acute and convalescent COVID-19. PBMCs, B-cell-depleted T cells, or T cells provided the cDNA or gDNA that made up the material.

This CDR3 comprises 14 residues. The germline gives CDR1 KGHSH, CDR2 LQKENI. V was clipped by 9 bases and J by 2 bases, with 16 bases between them. In the authors' workflow: How many nucleated cells were present was estimated from reference gene primer amplification. The method was immunoSEQ multiplex PCR; TCRdb's version includes in-frame clones alone and lacks a portion of them. V, J and clone size reflect that table, while D and trimming were determined from the DNA. The repertoire includes about 280,000 clones, roughly 86% of them detected once, and roughly 9% sits in the top ten. This clone showed up just a few times. The identical CDR3 is also encoded by other nucleotide sequences in the sample.

The clonotype was recovered from a man aged 18 to 29 with active or convalescent COVID-19. Material: peripheral blood. The V call is TRBV18, the J call TRBJ2-5; D is perhaps TRBD2 (6 bases). The CDR3 sequence is CASSPGTAQETQYF. CDR3 nucleotide sequence: TGTGCCAGTTCTCCCGGGACTGCTCAAGAGACCCAGTACTTC.